This TCR beta chain is from a study of cytomegalovirus exposure and HLA in healthy donors. To note about this clone: Antigen unknown.

Study-level findings and limits: Later analysis suggested most CMV-associated TCR beta chains were HLA-restricted.

Nominal health characterized the donors when sampled, though unrecorded immune exposures were likely. Germline-derived CDR1 and CDR2 are WSHSY and SAAADI. The CDR3 totals 15 residues. Trimming took off 6 bases at V and 2 bases at J, with 14 bases between the two ends. Use of 60 Vbeta and 13 Jbeta primers characterized the PCR. Clones were read by immunoSEQ multiplex PCR, and TCRdb kept only the in-frame ones, dropping some. The table has about 97,000 clones, around three quarters seen once. Material: PBMCs. V usage is TRBV10-2 and J usage is TRBJ1-5; D not resolved. This TCR derives from a male donor in good health and CMV-seropositive. CDR3: CASSISKRGNQPQHF. CDR3 bases: TGCGCCAGCAGCATCTCTAAGAGGGGCAATCAGCCCCAGCATTTT.